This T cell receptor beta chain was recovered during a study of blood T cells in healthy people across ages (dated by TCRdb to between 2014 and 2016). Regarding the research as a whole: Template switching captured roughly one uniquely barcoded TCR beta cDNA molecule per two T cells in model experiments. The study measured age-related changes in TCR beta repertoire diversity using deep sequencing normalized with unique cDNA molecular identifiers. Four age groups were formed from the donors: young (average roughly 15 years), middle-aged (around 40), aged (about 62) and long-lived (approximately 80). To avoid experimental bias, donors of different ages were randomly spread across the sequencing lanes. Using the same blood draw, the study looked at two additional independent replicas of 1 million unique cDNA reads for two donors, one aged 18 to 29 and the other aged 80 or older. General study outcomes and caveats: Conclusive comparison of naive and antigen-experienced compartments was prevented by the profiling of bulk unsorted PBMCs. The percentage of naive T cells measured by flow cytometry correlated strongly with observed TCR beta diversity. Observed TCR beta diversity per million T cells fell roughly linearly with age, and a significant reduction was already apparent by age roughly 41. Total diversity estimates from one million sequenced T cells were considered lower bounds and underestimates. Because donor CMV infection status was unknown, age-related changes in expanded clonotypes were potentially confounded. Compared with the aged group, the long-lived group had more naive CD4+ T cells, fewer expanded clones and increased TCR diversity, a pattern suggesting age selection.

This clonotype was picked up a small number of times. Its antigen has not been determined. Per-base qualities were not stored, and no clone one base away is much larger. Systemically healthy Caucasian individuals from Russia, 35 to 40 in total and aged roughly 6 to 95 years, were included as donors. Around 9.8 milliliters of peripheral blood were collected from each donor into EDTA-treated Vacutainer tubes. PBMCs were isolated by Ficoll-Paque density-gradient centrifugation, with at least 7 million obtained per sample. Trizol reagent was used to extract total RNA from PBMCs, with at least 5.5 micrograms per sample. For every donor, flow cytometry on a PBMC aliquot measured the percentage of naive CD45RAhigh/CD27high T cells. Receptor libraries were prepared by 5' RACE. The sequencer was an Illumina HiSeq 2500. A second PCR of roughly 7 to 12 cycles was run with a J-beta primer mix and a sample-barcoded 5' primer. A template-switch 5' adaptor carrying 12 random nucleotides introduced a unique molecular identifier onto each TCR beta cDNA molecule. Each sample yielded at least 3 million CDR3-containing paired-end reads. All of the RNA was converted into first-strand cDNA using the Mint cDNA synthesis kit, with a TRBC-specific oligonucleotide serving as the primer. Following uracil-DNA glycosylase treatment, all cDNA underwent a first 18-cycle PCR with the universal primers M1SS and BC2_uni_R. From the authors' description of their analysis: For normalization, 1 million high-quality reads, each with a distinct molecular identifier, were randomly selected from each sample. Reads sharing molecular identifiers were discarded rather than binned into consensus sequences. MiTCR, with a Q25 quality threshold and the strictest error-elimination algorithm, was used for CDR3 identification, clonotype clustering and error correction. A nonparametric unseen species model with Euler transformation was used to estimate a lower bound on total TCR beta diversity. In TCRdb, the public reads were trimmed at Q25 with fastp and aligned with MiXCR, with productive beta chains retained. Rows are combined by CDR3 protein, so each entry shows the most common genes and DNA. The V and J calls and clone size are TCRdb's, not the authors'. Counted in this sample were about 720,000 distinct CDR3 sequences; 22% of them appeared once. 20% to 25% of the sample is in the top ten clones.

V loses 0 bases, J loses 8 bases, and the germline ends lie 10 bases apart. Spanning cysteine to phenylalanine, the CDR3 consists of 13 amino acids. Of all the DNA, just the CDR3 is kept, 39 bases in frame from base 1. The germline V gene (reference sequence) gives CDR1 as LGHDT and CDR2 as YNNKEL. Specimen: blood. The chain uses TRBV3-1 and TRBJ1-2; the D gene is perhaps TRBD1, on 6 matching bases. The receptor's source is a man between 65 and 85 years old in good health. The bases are TGTGCCAGCAGCCAAGATACAGGGATCGGCTACACCTTC. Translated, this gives CASSQDTGIGYTF. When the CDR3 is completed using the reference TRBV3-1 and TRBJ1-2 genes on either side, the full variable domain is DTAVSQTPKYLVTQMGNDKSIKCEQNLGHDTMYWYKQDSKKFLKIMFSYNNKELIINETVPNRFSPKSPDKAHLNLHINSLELGDSAVYFCASSQDTGIGYTFGSGTRLTVV.